Following are 7 T cell receptor beta chains from one sample sequenced in a study of shared clonotypes between healthy human individuals. Sequencing was performed with immunoSEQ multiplex PCR; in TCRdb, only in-frame clones are kept and a portion is missing. The table records about 2 million clones, over 85% of them present only once. Positive CCR7 selection of CD45RO-negative cells yielded the naive CD8 cells, and terminally differentiated effector memory CD45RA+ cells were excluded. What was sequenced was naive CD8+ T cells sorted from blood. Source of these receptors: a man younger than 35 in good health.

A word on this clone: This CDR3 is also generated by other DNA sequences in the sample. J is TRBJ2-7 and V is TRBV9; D not resolved. The CDR3 has 13 residues. Trimming took off 2 bases at V and 1 base at J, with 7 bases between the two ends. Germline V CDR1 and CDR2: SGDLS, YYNGEE. The CDR3 nucleotides are TGTGCCAGCAGCGTCAGCAGTTCCTACGAGCAGTACTTC. Translation gives CASSVSSSYEQYF.

V usage is TRBV10-3 and J usage is TRBJ2-7, with D perhaps TRBD2 (6 bases). CDR3 size: 14 residues. Germline V gene lookup returns CDR1 ENHRY and CDR2 SYGVKD. V lost 6 bases to trimming and J lost 3 bases, with 15 bases between them. The CDR3 spells CAISAGTGSYEQYF. CDR3 nucleotide sequence: TGTGCCATCAGCGCCGGGACTGGCAGCTACGAGCAGTACTTC.

With regard to this clone: Other nucleotide sequences from this sample produce the same CDR3. The chain recombines TRBV13 with TRBJ2-7; the match to TRBD2 covers 10 bases. Germline loops: CDR1 PRHDT, CDR2 FYEKMQ (reference sequence). CDR3 size: 14 residues. The trim removed 5 bases at V and 2 bases at J, leaving 3 bases unmatched. CDR3 amino acids: CASSPSGRAYEQYF. CDR3 nucleotides: TGTGCCAGCAGCCCCAGCGGGAGGGCCTACGAGCAGTACTTC.

The chain combines TRBV2 with TRBJ1-1, with TRBD1 matching over 7 bases. V shed 4 bases and J 0 bases; nucleotides not matched to a gene: 11. The CDR3 length is 17 residues. Germline lookup yields CDR1 SNHLY and CDR2 FYNNEI. CDR3 region: CASSGRDSITMNTEAFF. CDR3 bases: TGTGCCAGCAGTGGCCGGGACAGCATAACCATGAACACTGAAGCTTTCTTT.

In nucleotides, the CDR3 is TGTGCCAGCAGTTTGTTAGGGGGCGTCCACGAGCAGTACTTC. This codes for CASSLLGGVHEQYF. V usage is TRBV27 and J usage is TRBJ2-7; 7 bases align to TRBD1. The trim removed 3 bases at V and 5 bases at J, leaving 7 bases unmatched. CDR1 and CDR2 from the germline V gene are MNHEY and SMNVEV (reference sequence). This CDR3 has 14 residues.

The chain joins TRBV7-9 to TRBJ2-5, with D unclear. CDR3 size: 15 residues. V was clipped by 1 base and J by 4 bases, with 13 bases between them. Germline V gives CDR1 SEHNR, CDR2 FQNEAQ (reference sequence). Written as DNA, the CDR3 is TGTGCCAGCAGCTTAGTAGATGTGATCAGAGAGACCCAGTACTTC. This translates into CASSLVDVIRETQYF.

The chain joins TRBV4-3 to TRBJ1-2; D possibly corresponds to TRBD1 (5 bases). CDR3 size: 16 residues. Trimming took off 0 bases at V and 3 bases at J, with 14 bases between the two ends. CDR1 LGHNA and CDR2 YSLEER come from the germline V gene. The CDR3: CASSQESGRDDYGYTF. The DNA for the CDR3 is TGCGCCAGCAGCCAAGAGTCGGGCAGGGACGACTATGGCTACACCTTC.